Listed below are T cell receptor delta chains from one sample, sequenced in a study of gamma-delta T cells after stem cell transplantation. TCRdb re-processed the RT-PCR reads via CATT. The data contain 13,000 or so delta-chain clones, roughly 34% of them singletons. What was sequenced was gamma-delta T cells. The receptors were gathered from a human donor. It is not recorded whose cells these are; they may come from a transplant donor. Both conserved end residues are trimmed from each CDR3. Some rows mark clone size as missing; the rest say once, few, many or name a class of expanded clone.

v_gene: TRDV2
abundance: few
j_gene: TRDJ1
CDR3aa: ACDTARTGGYTDKLI

v_gene: TRDV1
abundance: -
j_gene: TRDJ1
CDR3aa: ALGARGGTQSFTDKLI

v_gene: TRDV1
abundance: -
j_gene: TRDJ1
CDR3aa: ALGELGPYDGIHTDKLI

v_gene: TRAV29/DV5
abundance: once
j_gene: TRDJ2
CDR3aa: AASKPLRRGTGDPYLTAQLF

v_gene: TRDV1
abundance: few
j_gene: TRDJ1
CDR3aa: ALGEPRSGDTDKLI

v_gene: TRDV3
abundance: -
j_gene: TRDJ1
CDR3aa: AFVVLPLLGDTYPDKLI

v_gene: TRDV1
abundance: -
j_gene: TRDJ2
CDR3aa: ALGVPYLTAQLF

v_gene: TRDV1
abundance: -
j_gene: TRDJ1
CDR3aa: ALGAETSPVQALGQIPTDKLI

v_gene: TRDV2
abundance: few
j_gene: TRDJ3
CDR3aa: ACDTEDWGIRSWDTRQMF

v_gene: TRDV1
abundance: -
j_gene: TRDJ3
CDR3aa: ALGEPVLGAAWDTRQMF

v_gene: TRDV2
abundance: few
j_gene: TRDJ3
CDR3aa: ACDTVLGDTLMEWDTRQMF

v_gene: TRDV2
abundance: -
j_gene: TRDJ3
CDR3aa: ACDTWGIWDTRQMF

v_gene: TRDV1
abundance: few
j_gene: TRDJ1
CDR3aa: ALGDARYFLTGGYATNTDKLI

v_gene: TRAV29/DV5
abundance: few
j_gene: TRDJ2
CDR3aa: AASEPLLGASAQLF

v_gene: TRDV3
abundance: -
j_gene: TRDJ1
CDR3aa: AFIGRGIHRDKLI

v_gene: TRDV2
abundance: -
j_gene: TRDJ1
CDR3aa: ACDIRYCSSYTDKLI

v_gene: TRDV1
abundance: -
j_gene: TRDJ1
CDR3aa: ALGEGGGNEVLRRGYDDKLI

v_gene: TRDV1
abundance: -
j_gene: TRDJ1
CDR3aa: ALGGLTGTDKLI

v_gene: TRDV3
abundance: few
j_gene: TRDJ1
CDR3aa: AFRAYWGLYTDKLI

v_gene: TRDV2
abundance: -
j_gene: TRDJ3
CDR3aa: ACDTVLGDISLDTRQMF

v_gene: TRDV3
abundance: few
j_gene: TRDJ1
CDR3aa: ASRLGDTRSTYTDKLI

v_gene: TRDV2
abundance: -
j_gene: TRDJ1
CDR3aa: ACGTASGGYSVYTDNLI

v_gene: TRDV2
abundance: -
j_gene: TRDJ3
CDR3aa: ACDTVLGDASSWDTRQMF

v_gene: TRDV1
abundance: -
j_gene: TRDJ1
CDR3aa: ALGELGLGDTKGTDKLI

v_gene: TRDV1
abundance: -
j_gene: TRDJ1
CDR3aa: ALGAFRGYAEDDKLI

v_gene: TRDV2
abundance: -
j_gene: TRDJ3
CDR3aa: ACDDLLLGSWYTRQMF

v_gene: TRDV1
abundance: -
j_gene: TRDJ1
CDR3aa: ALVPLRGIPPYTDKLI

v_gene: TRDV3
abundance: few
j_gene: TRDJ3
CDR3aa: ALSYWGIHRSWDTRQMF